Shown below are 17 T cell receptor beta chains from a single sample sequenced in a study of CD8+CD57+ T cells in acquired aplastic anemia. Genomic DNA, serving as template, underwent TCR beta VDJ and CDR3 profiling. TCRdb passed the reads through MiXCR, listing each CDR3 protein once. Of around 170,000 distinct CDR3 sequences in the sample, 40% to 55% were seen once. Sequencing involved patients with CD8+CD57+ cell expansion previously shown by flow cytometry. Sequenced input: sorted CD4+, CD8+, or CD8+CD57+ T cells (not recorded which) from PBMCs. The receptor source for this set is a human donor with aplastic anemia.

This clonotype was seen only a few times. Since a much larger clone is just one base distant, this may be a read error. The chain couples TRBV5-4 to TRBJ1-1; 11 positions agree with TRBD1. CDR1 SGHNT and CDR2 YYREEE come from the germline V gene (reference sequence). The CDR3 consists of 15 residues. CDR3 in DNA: TGTGCCAGCAGCGGACAGGGGGCCATGAACACTGAAGCTTCCTTT. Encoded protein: CASSGQGAMNTEASF.

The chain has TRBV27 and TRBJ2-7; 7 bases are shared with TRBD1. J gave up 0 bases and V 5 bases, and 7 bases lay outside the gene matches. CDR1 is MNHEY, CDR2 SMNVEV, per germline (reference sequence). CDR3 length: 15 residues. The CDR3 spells CASSDRAAYSYEQYF. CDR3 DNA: TGTGCCAGCAGTGACAGGGCTGCGTACTCCTACGAGCAGTACTTC.

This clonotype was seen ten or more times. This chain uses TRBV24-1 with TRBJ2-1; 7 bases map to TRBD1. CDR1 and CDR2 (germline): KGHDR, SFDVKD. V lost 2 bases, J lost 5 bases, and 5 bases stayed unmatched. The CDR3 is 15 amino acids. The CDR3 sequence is CATSDSGTVDNEQFF. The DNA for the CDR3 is TGTGCCACCAGTGATTCGGGGACAGTGGACAATGAGCAGTTCTTC.

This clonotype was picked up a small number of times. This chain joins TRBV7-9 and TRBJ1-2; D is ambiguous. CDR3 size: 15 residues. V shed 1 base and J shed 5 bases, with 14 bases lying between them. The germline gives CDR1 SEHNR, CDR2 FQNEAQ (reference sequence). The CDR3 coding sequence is TGTGCCAGCAGCTTAGTAAGGTGGCCAGCTTATGGCTACACCTTC. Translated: CASSLVRWPAYGYTF.

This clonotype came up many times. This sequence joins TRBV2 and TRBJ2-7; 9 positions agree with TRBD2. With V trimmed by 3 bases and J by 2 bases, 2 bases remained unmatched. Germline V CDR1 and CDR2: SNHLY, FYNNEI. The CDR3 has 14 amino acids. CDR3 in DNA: TGTGCCAGCAGTGAGGCTAGCGGGGCCTACGAGCAGTACTTC. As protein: CASSEASGAYEQYF.

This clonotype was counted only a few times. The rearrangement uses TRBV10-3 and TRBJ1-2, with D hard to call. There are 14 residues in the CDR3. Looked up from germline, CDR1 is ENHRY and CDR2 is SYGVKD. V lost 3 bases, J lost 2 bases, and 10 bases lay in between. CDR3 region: CAISDGSANYGYTF. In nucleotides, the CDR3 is TGTGCCATCAGTGATGGCAGCGCGAACTATGGCTACACCTTC.

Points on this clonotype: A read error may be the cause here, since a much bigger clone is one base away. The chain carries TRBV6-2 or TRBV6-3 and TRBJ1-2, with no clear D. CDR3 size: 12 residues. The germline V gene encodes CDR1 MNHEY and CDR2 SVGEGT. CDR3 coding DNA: TGTGCCTGCAGTTTGCGGGACTATGGCTACACCTTC. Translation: CACSLRDYGYTF.

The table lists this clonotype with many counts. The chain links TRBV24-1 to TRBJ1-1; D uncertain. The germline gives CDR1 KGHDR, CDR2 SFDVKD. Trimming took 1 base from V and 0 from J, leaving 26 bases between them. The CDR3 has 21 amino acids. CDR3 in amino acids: CATSDFRANRGQPSVNTEAFF. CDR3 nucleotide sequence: TGTGCCACCAGTGATTTCCGGGCCAACCGAGGGCAACCGAGCGTGAACACTGAAGCTTTCTTT.

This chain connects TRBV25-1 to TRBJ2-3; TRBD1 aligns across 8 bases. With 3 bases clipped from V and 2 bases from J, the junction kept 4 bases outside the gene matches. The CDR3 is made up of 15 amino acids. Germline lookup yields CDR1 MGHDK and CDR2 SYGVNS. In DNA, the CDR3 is TGTGCCAGCAGTGATAGGGGACAGGTCACAGATACGCAGTATTTT. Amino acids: CASSDRGQVTDTQYF.

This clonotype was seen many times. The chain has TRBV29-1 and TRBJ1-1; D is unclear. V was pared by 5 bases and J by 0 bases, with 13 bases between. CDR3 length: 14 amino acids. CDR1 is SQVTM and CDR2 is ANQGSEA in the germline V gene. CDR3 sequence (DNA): TGCAGCGTTCAGAGGCCCGCAATGAACACTGAAGCTTTCTTT. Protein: CSVQRPAMNTEAFF.

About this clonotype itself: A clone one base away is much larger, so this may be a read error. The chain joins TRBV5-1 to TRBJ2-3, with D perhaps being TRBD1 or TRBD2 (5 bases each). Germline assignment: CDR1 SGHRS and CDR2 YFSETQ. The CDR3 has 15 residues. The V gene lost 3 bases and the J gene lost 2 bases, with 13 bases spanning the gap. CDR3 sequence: CASSYLRGVTDTQYF. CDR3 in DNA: TGCGCCAGCAGCTACCTGAGAGGGGTCACAGATACGCAGTATTTT.

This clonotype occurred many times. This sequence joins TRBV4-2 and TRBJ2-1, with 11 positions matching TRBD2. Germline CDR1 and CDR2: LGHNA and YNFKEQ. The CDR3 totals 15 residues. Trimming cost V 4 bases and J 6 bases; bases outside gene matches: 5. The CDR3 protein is CASSPRLAGRNEQFF. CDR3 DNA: TGTGCCAGCAGCCCCAGACTAGCGGGACGCAATGAGCAGTTCTTC.

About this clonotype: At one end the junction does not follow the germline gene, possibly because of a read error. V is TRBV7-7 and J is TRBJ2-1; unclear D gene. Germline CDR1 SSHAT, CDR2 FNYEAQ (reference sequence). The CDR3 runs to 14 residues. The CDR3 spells CASSPGIIYNEQFF. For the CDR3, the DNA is TGTGCTAGCAGCCCAGGAATTATATACAATGAGCAGTTCTTC.

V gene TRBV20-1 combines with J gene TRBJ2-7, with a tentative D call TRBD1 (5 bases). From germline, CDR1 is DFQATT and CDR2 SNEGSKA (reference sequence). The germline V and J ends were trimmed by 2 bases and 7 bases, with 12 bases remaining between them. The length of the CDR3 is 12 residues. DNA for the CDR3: TGCAGTGCTAGATTGGGGCCCTGGGAGCAGTACTTC. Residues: CSARLGPWEQYF.

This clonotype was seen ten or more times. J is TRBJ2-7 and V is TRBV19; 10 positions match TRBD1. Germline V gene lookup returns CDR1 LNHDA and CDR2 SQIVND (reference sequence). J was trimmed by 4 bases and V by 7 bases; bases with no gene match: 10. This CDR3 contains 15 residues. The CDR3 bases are TGTGCCAGTACCACCGGACAGGGGGTATTGTACGAGCAGTACTTC. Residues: CASTTGQGVLYEQYF.

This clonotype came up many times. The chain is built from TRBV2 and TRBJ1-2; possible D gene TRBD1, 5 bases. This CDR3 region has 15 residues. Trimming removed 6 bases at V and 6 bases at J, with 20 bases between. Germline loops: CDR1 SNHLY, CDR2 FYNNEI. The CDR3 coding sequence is TGTGCCAGCAGGGCCGCAAGACAGACCCGTGATGGCTACACCTTC. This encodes CASRAARQTRDGYTF.

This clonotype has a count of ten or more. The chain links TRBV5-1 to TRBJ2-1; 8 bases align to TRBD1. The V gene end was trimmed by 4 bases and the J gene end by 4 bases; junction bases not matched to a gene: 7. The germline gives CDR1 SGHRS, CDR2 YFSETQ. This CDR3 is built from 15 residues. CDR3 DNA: TGCGCCAGCAGCATGACAGGGGCGCTGTACAATGAGCAGTTCTTC. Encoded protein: CASSMTGALYNEQFF.